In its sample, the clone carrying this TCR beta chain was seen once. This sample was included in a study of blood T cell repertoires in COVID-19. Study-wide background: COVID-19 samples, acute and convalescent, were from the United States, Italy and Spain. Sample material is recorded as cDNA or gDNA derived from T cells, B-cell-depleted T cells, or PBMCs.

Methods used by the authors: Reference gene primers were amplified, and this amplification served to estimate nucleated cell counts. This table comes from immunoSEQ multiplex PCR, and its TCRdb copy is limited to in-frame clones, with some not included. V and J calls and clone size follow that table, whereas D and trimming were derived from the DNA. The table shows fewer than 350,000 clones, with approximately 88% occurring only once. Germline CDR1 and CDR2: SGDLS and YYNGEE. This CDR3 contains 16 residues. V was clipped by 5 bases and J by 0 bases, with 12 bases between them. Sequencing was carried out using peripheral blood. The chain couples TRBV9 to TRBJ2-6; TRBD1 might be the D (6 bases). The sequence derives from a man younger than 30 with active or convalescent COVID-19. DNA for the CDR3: TGTGCCAGCAGTCAGGGACAATTCTCTGGGGCCAACGTCCTGACTTTC. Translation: CASSQGQFSGANVLTF.